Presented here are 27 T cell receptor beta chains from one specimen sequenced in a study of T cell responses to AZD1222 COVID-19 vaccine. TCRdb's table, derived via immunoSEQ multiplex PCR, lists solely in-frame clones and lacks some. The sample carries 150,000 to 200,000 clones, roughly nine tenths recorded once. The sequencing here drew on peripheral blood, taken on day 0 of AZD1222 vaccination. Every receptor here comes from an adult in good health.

CDR3 protein: CASRKTGKYGYTF. The CDR3, as DNA: TGTGCCAGCAGGAAGACAGGCAAATATGGCTACACCTTC. The chain joins TRBV28 to TRBJ1-2; TRBD1 is a possible D gene (6 bases). The germline CDR1 and CDR2 sequences are MDHEN and SYDVKM. The CDR3 runs 13 residues. The V gene lost 6 bases and the J gene lost 5 bases, with 13 bases spanning the gap.

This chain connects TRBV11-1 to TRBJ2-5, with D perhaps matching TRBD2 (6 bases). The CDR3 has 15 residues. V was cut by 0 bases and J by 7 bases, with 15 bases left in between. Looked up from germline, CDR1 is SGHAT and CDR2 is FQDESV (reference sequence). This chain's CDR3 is CASSLASGRRVTQYF. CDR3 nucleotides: TGTGCCAGCAGCTTAGCATCAGGGCGGAGGGTGACCCAGTACTTC.

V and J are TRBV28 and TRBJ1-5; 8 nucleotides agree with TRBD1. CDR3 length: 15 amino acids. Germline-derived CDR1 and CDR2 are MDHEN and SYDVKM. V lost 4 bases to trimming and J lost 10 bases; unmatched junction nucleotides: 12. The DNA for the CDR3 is TGTGCCAGCAGTTCACTAGACAGGGGCAGTATCCCCCAGCATTTT. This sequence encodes CASSSLDRGSIPQHF.

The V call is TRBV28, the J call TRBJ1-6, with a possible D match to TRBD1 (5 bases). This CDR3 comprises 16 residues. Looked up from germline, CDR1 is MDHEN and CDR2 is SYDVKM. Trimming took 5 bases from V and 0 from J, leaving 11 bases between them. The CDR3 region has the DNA TGTGCCAGCAGTCCCAGACAGAGCTCCTATAATTCACCCCTCCACTTT. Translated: CASSPRQSSYNSPLHF.

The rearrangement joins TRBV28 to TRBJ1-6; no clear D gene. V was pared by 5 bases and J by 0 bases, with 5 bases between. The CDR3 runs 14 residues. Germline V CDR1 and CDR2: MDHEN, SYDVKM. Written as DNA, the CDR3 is TGTGCCAGCAGTCAGAGCTCCTATAATTCACCCCTCCACTTT. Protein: CASSQSSYNSPLHF.

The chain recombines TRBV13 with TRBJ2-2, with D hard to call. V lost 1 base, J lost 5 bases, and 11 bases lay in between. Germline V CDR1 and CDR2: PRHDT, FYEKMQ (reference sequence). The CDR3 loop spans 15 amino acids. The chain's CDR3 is CASSLEAVGTGELFF. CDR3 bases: TGTGCCAGCAGCTTAGAGGCGGTGGGAACCGGGGAGCTGTTTTTT.

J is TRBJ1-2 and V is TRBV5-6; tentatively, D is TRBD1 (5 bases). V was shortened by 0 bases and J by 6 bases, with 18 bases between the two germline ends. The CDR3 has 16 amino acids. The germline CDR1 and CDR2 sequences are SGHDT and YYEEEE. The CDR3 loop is CASSLAVTERWDGYTF. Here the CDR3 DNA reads TGTGCCAGCAGCTTGGCCGTGACAGAAAGATGGGATGGCTACACCTTC. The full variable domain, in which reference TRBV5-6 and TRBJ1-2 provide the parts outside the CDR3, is DAGVTQSPTHLIKTRGQQVTLRCSPKSGHDTVSWYQQALGQGPQFIFQYYEEEERQRGNFPDRFSGHQFPNYSSELNVNALLLGDSALYLCASSLAVTERWDGYTFGSGTRLTVV.

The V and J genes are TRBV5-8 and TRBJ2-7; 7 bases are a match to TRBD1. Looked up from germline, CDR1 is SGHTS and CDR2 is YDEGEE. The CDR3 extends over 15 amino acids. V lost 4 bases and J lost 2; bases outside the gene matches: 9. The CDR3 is CASSVPRQGPYEQYV. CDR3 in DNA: TGTGCCAGCAGCGTCCCGAGACAGGGACCCTACGAGCAGTACGTC.

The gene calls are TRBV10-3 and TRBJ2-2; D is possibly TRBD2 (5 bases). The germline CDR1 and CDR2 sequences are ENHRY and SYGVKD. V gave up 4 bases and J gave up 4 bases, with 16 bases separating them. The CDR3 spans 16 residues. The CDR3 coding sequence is TGTGCCATCAGTGGATTTGGGAGCTTTGGCACCGGGGAGCTGTTTTTT. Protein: CAISGFGSFGTGELFF.

CDR3 protein: CASSPRQGGTYTEAFF. The CDR3, as DNA: TGTGCCAGCTCACCAAGGCAGGGGGGAACTTACACTGAAGCTTTCTTT. The chain joins TRBV18 to TRBJ1-1, with 7 bases that match TRBD1. The junction had 9 bases not matched to a gene; V was cut back by 2 bases and J by 3 bases. This CDR3 has 16 amino acids. Germline loops: CDR1 KGHSH, CDR2 LQKENI.

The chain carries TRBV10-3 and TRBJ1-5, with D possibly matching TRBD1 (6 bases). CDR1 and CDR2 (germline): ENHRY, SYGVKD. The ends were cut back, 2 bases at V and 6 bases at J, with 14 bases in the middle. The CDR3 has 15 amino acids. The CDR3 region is CAISERQVVGQPQHF. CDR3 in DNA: TGTGCCATCAGTGAGCGACAGGTTGTGGGTCAGCCCCAGCATTTT.

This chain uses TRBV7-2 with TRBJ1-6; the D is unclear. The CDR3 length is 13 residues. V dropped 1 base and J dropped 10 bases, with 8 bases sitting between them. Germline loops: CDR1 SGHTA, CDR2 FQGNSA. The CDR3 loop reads CASSLDRRSPLHF. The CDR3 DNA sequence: TGTGCCAGCAGCTTAGATCGACGCTCACCCCTCCACTTT.

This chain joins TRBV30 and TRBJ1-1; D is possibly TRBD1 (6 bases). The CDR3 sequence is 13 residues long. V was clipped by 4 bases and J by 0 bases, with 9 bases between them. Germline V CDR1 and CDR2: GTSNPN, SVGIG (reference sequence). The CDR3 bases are TGTGCCTGGACAAGGGGGATGAACACTGAAGCTTTCTTT. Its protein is CAWTRGMNTEAFF.

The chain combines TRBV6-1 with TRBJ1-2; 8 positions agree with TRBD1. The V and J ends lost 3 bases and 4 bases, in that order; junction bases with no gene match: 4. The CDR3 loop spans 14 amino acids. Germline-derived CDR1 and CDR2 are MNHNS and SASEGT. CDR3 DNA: TGTGCCAGCAGTGACCTTACAGGGGGCTATGGCTACACCTTC. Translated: CASSDLTGGYGYTF.

CDR3 sequence: CASSPPDREAFF. The CDR3 nucleotides read TGTGCCAGCTCACCACCCGACAGGGAAGCTTTCTTT. This chain joins TRBV18 and TRBJ1-1; the D gene is possibly TRBD1 (6 bases). Germline-derived CDR1 and CDR2 are KGHSH and LQKENI. This CDR3 spans 12 amino acids. V gave up 0 bases and J gave up 8 bases, with 7 bases separating them.

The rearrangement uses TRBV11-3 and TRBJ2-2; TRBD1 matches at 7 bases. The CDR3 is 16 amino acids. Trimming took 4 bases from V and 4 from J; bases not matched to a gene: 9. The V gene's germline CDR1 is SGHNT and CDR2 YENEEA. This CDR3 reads CASSSRTGQGTGELFF. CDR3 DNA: TGTGCCAGCAGCTCCCGGACAGGCCAGGGCACCGGGGAGCTGTTTTTT.

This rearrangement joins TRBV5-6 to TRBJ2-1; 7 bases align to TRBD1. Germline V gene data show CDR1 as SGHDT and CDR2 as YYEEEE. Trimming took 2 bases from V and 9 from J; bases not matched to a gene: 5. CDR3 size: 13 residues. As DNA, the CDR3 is TGTGCCAGCAGCTTTAGGGGGCACCTTGAGCAGTTCTTC. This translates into CASSFRGHLEQFF.

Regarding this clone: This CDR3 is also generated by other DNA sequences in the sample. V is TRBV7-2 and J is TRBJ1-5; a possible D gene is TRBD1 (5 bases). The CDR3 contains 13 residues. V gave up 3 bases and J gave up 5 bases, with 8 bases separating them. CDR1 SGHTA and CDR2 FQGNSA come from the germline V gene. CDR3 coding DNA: TGTGCCAGCAGCTTGGGCAGGGATCAGCCCCAGCATTTT. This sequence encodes CASSLGRDQPQHF.

The CDR3 region is CASMAENSPLHF. CDR3 nucleotides: TGTGCCAGCATGGCCGAGAATTCACCCCTCCACTTT. The chain links TRBV28 to TRBJ1-6; D is uncertain. The germline CDR1 and CDR2 sequences are MDHEN and SYDVKM. The CDR3 consists of 12 residues. The V end lost 7 bases, the J end lost 7 bases, and 8 bases lay between the germline ends.

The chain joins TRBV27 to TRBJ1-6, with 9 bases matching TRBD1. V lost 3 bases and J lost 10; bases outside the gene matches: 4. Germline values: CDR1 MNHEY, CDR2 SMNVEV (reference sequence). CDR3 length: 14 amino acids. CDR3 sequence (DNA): TGTGCCAGCAGTTTTGGACAGGGGTGGTCACCCCTCCACTTT. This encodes CASSFGQGWSPLHF.

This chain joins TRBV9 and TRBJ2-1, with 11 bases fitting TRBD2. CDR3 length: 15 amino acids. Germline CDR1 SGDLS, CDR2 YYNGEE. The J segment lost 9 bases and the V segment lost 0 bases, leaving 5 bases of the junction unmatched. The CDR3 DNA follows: TGTGCCAGCAGCGTAGTAGCGGGGGGGGCCAGTGAGCAGTTCTTC. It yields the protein CASSVVAGGASEQFF.

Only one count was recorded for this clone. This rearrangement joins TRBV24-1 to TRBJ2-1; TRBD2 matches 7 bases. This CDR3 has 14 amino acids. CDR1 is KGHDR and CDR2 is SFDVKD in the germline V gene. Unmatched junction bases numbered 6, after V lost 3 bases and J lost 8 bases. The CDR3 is CATSDPLTSDEQFF. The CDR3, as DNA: TGTGCCACCAGTGATCCGCTCACTAGCGATGAGCAGTTCTTC.

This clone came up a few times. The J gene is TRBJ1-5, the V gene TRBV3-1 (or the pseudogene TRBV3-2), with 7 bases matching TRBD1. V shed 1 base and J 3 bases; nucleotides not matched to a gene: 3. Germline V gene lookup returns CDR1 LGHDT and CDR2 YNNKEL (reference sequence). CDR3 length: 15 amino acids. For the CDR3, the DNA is TGTGCCAGCAGCCAAGGACAGGGAGTCAATCAGCCCCAGCATTTT. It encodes CASSQGQGVNQPQHF.

The CDR3 here is CASSPRGAVDNEQFF. The CDR3 DNA reads as TGTGCCAGCAGCCCGCGGGGGGCGGTTGACAATGAGCAGTTCTTC. V is TRBV7-9 and J is TRBJ2-1, with 8 bases that match TRBD2. This CDR3 is built from 15 residues. The germline V gene has CDR1 SEHNR and CDR2 FQNEAQ (reference sequence). V shed 5 bases and J 5 bases; nucleotides not matched to a gene: 8.

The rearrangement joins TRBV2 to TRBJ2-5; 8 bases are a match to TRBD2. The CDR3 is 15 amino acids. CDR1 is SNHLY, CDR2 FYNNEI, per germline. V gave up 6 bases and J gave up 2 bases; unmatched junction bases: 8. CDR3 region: CASSRGSGAQETQYF. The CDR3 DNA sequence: TGTGCCAGCAGCCGGGGTAGCGGGGCACAAGAGACCCAGTACTTC.

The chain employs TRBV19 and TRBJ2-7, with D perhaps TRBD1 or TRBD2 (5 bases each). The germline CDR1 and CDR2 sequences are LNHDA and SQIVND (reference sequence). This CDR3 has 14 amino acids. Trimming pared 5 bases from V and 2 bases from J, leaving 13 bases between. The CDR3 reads CASSVGRPAYEQYF. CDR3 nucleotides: TGTGCCAGTAGTGTGGGACGACCCGCCTACGAGCAGTACTTC.

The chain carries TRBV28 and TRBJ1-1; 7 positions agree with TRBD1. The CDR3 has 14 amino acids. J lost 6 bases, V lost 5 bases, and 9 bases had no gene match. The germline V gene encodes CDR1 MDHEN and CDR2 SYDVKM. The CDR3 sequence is CASSRGGQRPEAFF. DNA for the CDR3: TGTGCCAGCAGTCGGGGGGGACAGCGGCCTGAAGCTTTCTTT.